The 24 T cell receptor beta chains presented below share a single source sample, sequenced in a study of T cells in Graves' hyperthyroidism and ophthalmopathy. Researchers amplified the TCR beta CDR3 regions from RNA transcripts. The primer set for the first-round RT-PCR of the TCR CDR3 was HTBI. TCRdb re-derived calls from the multiplex PCR reads in MiXCR, one entry per CDR3 protein. The table includes hundreds of thousands of distinct CDR3 sequences, about a sixth detected once. The sample was blood. Receptors were obtained from a woman in her late teens or twenties with Graves' hyperthyroidism.

In this sample, this clonotype turned up a few times. DNA of the CDR3: TGTGCCAGCAGCTTATCTCAAGCGGTGAATGAGCAGTTCTTC. It translates to CASSLSQAVNEQFF. This rearrangement joins TRBV7-9 to TRBJ2-1; possibly TRBD2 for D (5 bases). From germline, CDR1 is SEHNR and CDR2 FQNEAQ (reference sequence). The CDR3 loop spans 14 amino acids. The V and J ends lost 2 bases and 7 bases respectively, with 12 bases between them. Full variable domain (missing parts from reference TRBV7-9 and TRBJ2-1): DTGVSQNPRHKITKRGQNVTFRCDPISEHNRLYWYRQTLGQGPEFLTYFQNEAQLEKSRLLSDRFSAERPKGSFSTLEIQRTEQGDSAMYLCASSLSQAVNEQFFGPGTRLTVL.

The chain is built from TRBV20-1 and TRBJ2-5, with 7 nucleotides matching TRBD2. The length of the CDR3 is 13 residues. CDR1 is DFQATT and CDR2 is SNEGSKA in the germline V gene (reference sequence). The J segment lost 4 bases and the V segment lost 2 bases, leaving 4 bases of the junction unmatched. The CDR3 protein is CSARLAVGETQYF. The CDR3 DNA is TGCAGTGCTAGACTAGCGGTCGGAGAGACCCAGTACTTC.

This clonotype was counted ten times or more. This chain connects TRBV20-1 to TRBJ1-1; 10 bases line up with TRBD1. The V segment lost 2 bases and the J segment 3 bases; nucleotides outside the gene matches: 9. CDR3 size: 16 residues. CDR1 is DFQATT and CDR2 is SNEGSKA in the germline V gene (reference sequence). CDR3 DNA sequence: TGCAGTGCTAGACTAACGACAGGGGGCCGGTACACTGAAGCTTTCTTT. Amino acids: CSARLTTGGRYTEAFF.

This clonotype occurred many times. The V gene is TRBV7-2, the J gene TRBJ1-1; D remains ambiguous. The length of the CDR3 is 14 residues. The germline V gene has CDR1 SGHTA and CDR2 FQGNSA. The V gene lost 1 base and the J gene lost 0 bases, with 6 bases spanning the gap. CDR3 nucleotide sequence: TGTGCCAGCAGCTTAGTACAGATGAACACTGAAGCTTTCTTT. Translation gives CASSLVQMNTEAFF. Based on the CDR3 plus reference TRBV7-2 and TRBJ1-1, the full variable domain is GAGVSQSPSNKVTEKGKDVELRCDPISGHTALYWYRQSLGQGLEFLIYFQGNSAPDKSGLPSDRFSAERTGGSVSTLTIQRTQQEDSAVYLCASSLVQMNTEAFFGQGTRLTVV.

Regarding this clonotype: Possible read error: a much larger clone is one base away. The gene calls are TRBV28 and TRBJ2-2; TRBD2 matches 9 bases. The V gene's germline CDR1 is MDHEN and CDR2 SYDVKM. This CDR3 is 14 amino acids long. For the CDR3, the DNA is TGTGCCAGCCGCTTGTTAGCGGGAGCCGGGGAGCTGCTTTTT. Translated, it gives CASRLLAGAGELLF.

The chain is built from TRBV20-1 and TRBJ1-6; perhaps TRBD1 as D (5 bases). V was clipped by 3 bases and J by 7 bases, with 13 bases between them. The length of the CDR3 is 14 residues. CDR1 and CDR2 (germline): DFQATT, SNEGSKA (reference sequence). The CDR3 sequence: CSASSWDGNSPLHF. DNA for the CDR3: TGCAGTGCTAGTTCATGGGACGGAAATTCACCCCTCCACTTT.

The rearrangement uses TRBV5-1 and TRBJ2-7; D might be TRBD1 (5 bases). The CDR3 has 14 amino acids. V was cut by 7 bases and J by 0 bases, with 14 bases left in between. Germline CDR1 SGHRS, CDR2 YFSETQ. CDR3 bases: TGCGCCAGCGGGGAAGGGGCTGGCTCCTACGAGCAGTACTTC. Translation gives CASGEGAGSYEQYF. Combining the CDR3 with reference TRBV5-1 and TRBJ2-7 gives the whole variable domain KAGVTQTPRYLIKTRGQQVTLSCSPISGHRSVSWYQQTPGQGLQFLFEYFSETQRNKGNFPGRFSGRQFSNSRSEMNVSTLELGDSALYLCASGEGAGSYEQYFGPGTRLTVT.

The DNA of the CDR3 is TGTGCCAGCAGCGATAGGACAGGGGGCGACTATGGCTACACCTTC. Protein sequence: CASSDRTGGDYGYTF. V is TRBV6-1 and J is TRBJ1-2; 11 bases match TRBD1. The CDR3 sequence is 15 residues long. CDR1 MNHNS and CDR2 SASEGT come from the germline V gene. With V trimmed by 6 bases and J by 3 bases, 6 bases remained unmatched.

This clonotype showed up many times. This chain links TRBV6-2 or TRBV6-3 with TRBJ2-1; no definite D call. V was shortened by 4 bases and J by 8 bases, with 6 bases between the two germline ends. This CDR3 spans 11 amino acids. Germline CDR1 reads MNHEY; CDR2 reads SVGEGT. The CDR3 spells CASSSRDEQFF. The CDR3 DNA is TGTGCCAGCAGTTCTCGAGATGAGCAGTTCTTC.

This clonotype was seen repeatedly, ten times or more. This chain connects TRBV3-1 to TRBJ2-1; no definite D call. Trimming pared 1 base from V and 5 bases from J, leaving 6 bases between. This CDR3 is 13 amino acids long. Germline assignment: CDR1 LGHDT and CDR2 YNNKEL (reference sequence). This CDR3 reads CASSQGPNNEQFF. The CDR3, as DNA: TGTGCCAGCAGCCAAGGACCAAACAATGAGCAGTTCTTC.

This clonotype was seen ten or more times. The gene calls are TRBV29-1 and TRBJ1-5; D possibly corresponds to TRBD1 (6 bases). The CDR3 runs to 12 residues. Germline V CDR1 and CDR2: SQVTM, ANQGSEA. V gave up 4 bases and J gave up 4 bases, with 8 bases separating them. Here the CDR3 DNA reads TGCAGCGTTGGGCAGGGGAATCAGCCCCAGCATTTT. Amino acid sequence: CSVGQGNQPQHF. The variable domain in full, completed from reference TRBV29-1 and TRBJ1-5, reads SAVISQKPSRDICQRGTSLTIQCQVDSQVTMMFWYRQQPGQSLTLIATANQGSEATYESGFVIDKFPISRPNLTFSTLTVSNMSPEDSSIYLCSVGQGNQPQHFGDGTRLSIL.

The V and J genes are TRBV4-3 and TRBJ1-5, with 9 bases that match TRBD1. The CDR3 is made up of 15 amino acids. After removal of 0 bases from V and 9 bases from J, the junction contained 6 bases not matched to a gene. Per the germline V gene, CDR1 is LGHNA and CDR2 is YSLEER. CDR3 coding DNA: TGCGCCAGCAGCCAAGAGGACAGGGGAAATTGGCCCCAGCATTTT. Protein: CASSQEDRGNWPQHF.

This clonotype showed up many times. The chain has TRBV28 and TRBJ1-2; D call uncertain. The CDR3 has 14 amino acids. Trimming shortened V by 9 bases and J by 2 bases, and 16 bases separated the two germline ends. CDR1 and CDR2 from the germline V gene are MDHEN and SYDVKM. DNA of the CDR3: TGTGCCAGTATGACGGTCCCCCCGAACTATGGCTACACCTTC. The encoded protein is CASMTVPPNYGYTF.

This clonotype was observed a handful of times. The chain has TRBV24-1 and TRBJ2-1, with D uncertain. Trimming pared 7 bases from V and 2 bases from J, leaving 5 bases between. This CDR3 has 12 amino acids. Germline V lookup: CDR1 KGHDR, CDR2 SFDVKD. The CDR3 protein is CATRGAYNEQFF. CDR3 nucleotide sequence: TGTGCCACCAGGGGTGCCTACAATGAGCAGTTCTTC.

This clonotype was seen repeatedly, ten times or more. This chain links TRBV20-1 with TRBJ2-3, with 10 bases fitting TRBD2. Trimming took 2 bases from V and 3 from J; bases not matched to a gene: 11. The germline CDR1 and CDR2 sequences are DFQATT and SNEGSKA (reference sequence). The CDR3 length is 17 residues. The CDR3 region is CSARPLASGSGTDTQYF. In DNA, the CDR3 is TGCAGTGCTAGACCCCTGGCTAGCGGGAGTGGAACAGATACGCAGTATTTT.

This clonotype was seen many times. The CDR3 nucleotides read TGTGCCAGCAGCCCAGACGAGGGACTAGCCCATGAGCAGTTCTTC. Its protein is CASSPDEGLAHEQFF. This chain joins TRBV7-2 and TRBJ2-1, with 9 bases that match TRBD2. The ends lost 5 bases at V and 8 bases at J; junction bases unmatched: 10. The CDR3 is made up of 15 amino acids. CDR1 is SGHTA, CDR2 FQGNSA, per germline.

The sample holds many counts of this clonotype. The rearrangement joins TRBV3-1 to TRBJ1-2; D remains ambiguous. This CDR3 contains 13 residues. The ends were cut back, 1 base at V and 6 bases at J, with 9 bases in the middle. CDR1 is LGHDT, CDR2 YNNKEL, per germline (reference sequence). CDR3 protein: CASSQVVWDGYTF. The DNA for the CDR3 is TGTGCCAGCAGCCAAGTAGTCTGGGATGGCTACACCTTC.

This sequence joins TRBV20-1 and TRBJ2-5; 10 bases match TRBD2. V dropped 6 bases and J dropped 5; count of bases not matched to a gene: 12. The CDR3 loop spans 15 amino acids. Germline V gene data show CDR1 as DFQATT and CDR2 as SNEGSKA (reference sequence). The CDR3 DNA reads as TGCAGTGCCAAAAGCGGGAGGGCCCTCGGGGAGACCCAGTACTTC. As protein: CSAKSGRALGETQYF.

This clonotype was recorded a few times. The chain couples TRBV24-1 to TRBJ1-5; a weak D match, TRBD1 (5 bases). Germline values: CDR1 KGHDR, CDR2 SFDVKD. V lost 4 bases, J lost 2 bases, and 11 bases lay in between. This CDR3 has 15 residues. The DNA for the CDR3 is TGTGCCACCAGTGAGTCAGGGCCCCGCAATCAGCCCCAGCATTTT. This encodes CATSESGPRNQPQHF.

The sample holds many counts of this clonotype. The chain carries TRBV7-2 and TRBJ2-7; 9 bases fit TRBD2. This CDR3 comprises 14 residues. The germline V gene has CDR1 SGHTA and CDR2 FQGNSA. The V segment lost 7 bases and the J segment 6 bases; nucleotides outside the gene matches: 10. The CDR3 DNA follows: TGTGCCAGCAACAGACCCGGGACTAGCCCCGAGCAGTACTTC. It yields the protein CASNRPGTSPEQYF.

This clonotype turned up a few times. The rearrangement uses TRBV19 and TRBJ1-2; D is possibly TRBD1 (5 bases). Germline CDR1 reads LNHDA; CDR2 reads SQIVND (reference sequence). This CDR3 is 12 amino acids long. V was clipped by 8 bases and J by 8 bases, with 15 bases between them. Written as DNA, the CDR3 is TGTGCCAGTTTGCTCGGGACCTCCGGCTACACCTTC. Translating gives CASLLGTSGYTF. The full variable domain, its missing parts supplied by reference TRBV19 and TRBJ1-2, is DGGITQSPKYLFRKEGQNVTLSCEQNLNHDAMYWYRQDPGQGLRLIYYSQIVNDFQKGDIAEGYSVSREKKESFPLTVTSAQKNPTAFYLCASLLGTSGYTFGSGTRLTVV.

The chain is built from TRBV5-4 and TRBJ2-7; 10 bases are shared with TRBD2. Per germline, CDR1 SGHNT and CDR2 YYREEE (reference sequence). With 3 bases clipped from V and 11 bases from J, the junction kept 14 bases outside the gene matches. The CDR3 is 15 amino acids. CDR3 coding DNA: TGTGCCAGCAGCTCCCCCGGGACTAGCGCGACGAGGGAGTACTTC. This gives the protein CASSSPGTSATREYF. Combining the CDR3 with reference TRBV5-4 and TRBJ2-7 gives the whole variable domain ETGVTQSPTHLIKTRGQQVTLRCSSQSGHNTVSWYQQALGQGPQFIFQYYREEENGRGNFPPRFSGLQFPNYSSELNVNALELDDSALYLCASSSPGTSATREYFGPGTRLTVT.

This clonotype was seen ten or more times. The chain is built from TRBV3-1 and TRBJ2-2; no firm D call. V lost 4 bases and J 6 bases, leaving 18 bases between the germline ends. Germline CDR1 is LGHDT and CDR2 is YNNKEL (reference sequence). The CDR3 covers 16 residues. In DNA, the CDR3 is TGTGCCAGCAGCCGACCGATGTCGCTAGAACCCGGGGAGCTGTTTTTT. The encoded protein is CASSRPMSLEPGELFF.

The sample holds many counts of this clonotype. This chain links TRBV7-2 with TRBJ2-5, with 11 bases lining up with TRBD2. With 5 bases clipped from V and 7 bases from J, the junction kept 12 bases outside the gene matches. Germline V gene data show CDR1 as SGHTA and CDR2 as FQGNSA. CDR3 length: 16 residues. CDR3 sequence reads: CASSRGLAEGLGTQYF. CDR3 nucleotides: TGTGCCAGCAGCCGGGGACTAGCGGAAGGGCTCGGGACCCAGTACTTC.